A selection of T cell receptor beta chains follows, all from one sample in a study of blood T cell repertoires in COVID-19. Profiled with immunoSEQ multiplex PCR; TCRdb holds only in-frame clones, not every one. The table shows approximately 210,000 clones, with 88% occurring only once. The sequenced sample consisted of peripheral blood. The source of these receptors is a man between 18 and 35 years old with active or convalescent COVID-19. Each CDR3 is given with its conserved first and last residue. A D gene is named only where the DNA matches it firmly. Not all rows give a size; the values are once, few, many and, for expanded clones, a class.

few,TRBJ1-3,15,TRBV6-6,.,CASTHPQGSGNTIYF,TGTGCCAGCACCCATCCTCAGGGTTCTGGAAACACCATATATTTT
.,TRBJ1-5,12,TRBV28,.,CASSSGFQPQHF,TGTGCCAGCAGCTCAGGGTTCCAGCCCCAGCATTTT
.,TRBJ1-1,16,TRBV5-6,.,CASTTPGGVGDTEAFF,TGTGCCAGCACCACCCCCGGTGGGGTAGGGGACACTGAAGCTTTCTTT
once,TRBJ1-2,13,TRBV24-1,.,CATSAGVGYGYTF,TGTGCCACCAGTGCAGGGGTCGGCTATGGCTACACCTTC
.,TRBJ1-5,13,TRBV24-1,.,CAILLRGAQPQHF,TGTGCCATTCTACTCCGGGGAGCTCAGCCCCAGCATTTT
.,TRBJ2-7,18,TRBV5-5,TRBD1,CASSLGGTGGFASYEQYF,TGTGCCAGCAGCTTAGGTGGGACAGGGGGATTTGCCTCCTACGAGCAGTACTTC
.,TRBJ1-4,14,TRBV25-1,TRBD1,CASKTGTGNEKLFF,TGTGCCAGTAAGACCGGGACAGGGAACGAAAAACTGTTTTTT
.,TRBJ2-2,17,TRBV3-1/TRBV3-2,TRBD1,CASSHIRGTGVTGELFF,TGTGCCAGCAGCCATATAAGGGGGACAGGAGTAACCGGGGAGCTGTTTTTT
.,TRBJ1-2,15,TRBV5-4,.,CASSLEGPRGYGYTF,TGTGCCAGCAGCTTGGAGGGCCCCCGGGGCTATGGCTACACCTTC
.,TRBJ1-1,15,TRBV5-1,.,CASRFTTRGDTEAFF,TGCGCCAGCAGGTTTACCACTCGGGGGGACACTGAAGCTTTCTTT
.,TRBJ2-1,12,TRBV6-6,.,CASSFESVVKFF,TGTGCCAGCAGTTTTGAAAGCGTTGTTAAGTTCTTC
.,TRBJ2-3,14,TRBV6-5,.,CASSQGRGTDTQYF,TGTGCCAGCAGTCAGGGGCGCGGAACAGATACGCAGTATTTT
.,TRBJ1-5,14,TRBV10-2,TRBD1,CASSKQGSNQPQHF,TGCGCCAGCAGTAAACAGGGGAGCAATCAGCCCCAGCATTTT
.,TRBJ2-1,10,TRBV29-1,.,CSGVYNEQFF,TGCAGCGGCGTATACAATGAGCAGTTCTTC
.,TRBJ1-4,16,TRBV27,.,CASSEGGGKTNEKLFF,TGTGCCAGCAGCGAGGGGGGGGGAAAAACTAATGAAAAACTGTTTTTT
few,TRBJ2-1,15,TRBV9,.,CASSVSDRSYNEQFF,TGTGCCAGCAGCGTTAGCGACCGCTCCTACAATGAGCAGTTCTTC
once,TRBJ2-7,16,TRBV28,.,CASSFSPTRNSYEQYF,TGTGCCAGCAGTTTTTCCCCGACACGGAACTCCTACGAGCAGTACTTC
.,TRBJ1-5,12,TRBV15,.,CATSQGTQPQHF,TGTGCCACCAGCCAGGGTACTCAGCCCCAGCATTTT
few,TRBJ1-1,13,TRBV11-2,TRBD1,CASSSTGVTEAFF,TGTGCCAGCAGCTCCACAGGGGTCACTGAAGCTTTCTTT
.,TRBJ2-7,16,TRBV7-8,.,CASSYHDAAGPYEQYF,TGTGCCAGCAGCTACCACGACGCGGCAGGGCCCTACGAGCAGTACTTC
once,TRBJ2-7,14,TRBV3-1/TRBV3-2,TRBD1,CASSHWDRASEQYF,TGTGCCAGCAGCCATTGGGACAGGGCCAGTGAGCAGTACTTC
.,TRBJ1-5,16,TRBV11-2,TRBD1,CASSLGGTGAHQPQHF,TGTGCCAGCAGCTTAGGAGGGACAGGGGCGCATCAGCCCCAGCATTTT
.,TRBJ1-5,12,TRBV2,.,CATGGGNQPQHF,TGTGCCACCGGCGGCGGCAATCAGCCCCAGCATTTT
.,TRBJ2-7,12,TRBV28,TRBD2,CASSQSGSGQYF,TGTGCCAGCAGTCAAAGCGGGAGTGGGCAGTACTTC
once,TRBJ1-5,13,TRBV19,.,CASNEGVSQPQHF,TGTGCCAGTAACGAGGGTGTCTCCCAGCCCCAGCATTTT
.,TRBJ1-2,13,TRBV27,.,CASSPRGYYGYTF,TGTGCCAGCAGCCCCCGAGGTTACTATGGCTACACCTTC